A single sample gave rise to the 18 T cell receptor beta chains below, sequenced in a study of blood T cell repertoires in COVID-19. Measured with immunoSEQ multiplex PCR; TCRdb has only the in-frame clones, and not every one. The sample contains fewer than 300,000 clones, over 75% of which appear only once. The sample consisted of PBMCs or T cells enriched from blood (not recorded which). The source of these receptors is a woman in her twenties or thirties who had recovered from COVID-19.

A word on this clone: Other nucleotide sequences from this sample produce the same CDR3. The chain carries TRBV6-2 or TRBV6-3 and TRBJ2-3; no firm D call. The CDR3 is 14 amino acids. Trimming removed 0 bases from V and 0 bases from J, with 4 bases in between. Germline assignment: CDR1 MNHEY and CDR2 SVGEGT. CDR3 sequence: CASSYSTSTDTQYF. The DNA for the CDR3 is TGTGCCAGCAGTTACTCAACTAGCACAGATACGCAGTATTTT.

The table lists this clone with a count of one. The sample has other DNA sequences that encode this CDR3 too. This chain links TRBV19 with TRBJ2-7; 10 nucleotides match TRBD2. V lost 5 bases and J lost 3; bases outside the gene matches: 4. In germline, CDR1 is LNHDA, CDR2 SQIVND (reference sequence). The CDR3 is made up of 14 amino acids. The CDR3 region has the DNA TGTGCCAGTAGTCCCCTAGCGGGAGTCTACGAGCAGTACTTC. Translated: CASSPLAGVYEQYF.

CDR3 sequence reads: CASSPQDRGGAHEQYF. The CDR3, as DNA: TGTGCCAGCTCACCACAAGACAGGGGAGGAGCCCACGAGCAGTACTTC. V and J are TRBV18 and TRBJ2-7, with 8 bases lining up with TRBD1. The CDR3 is 16 amino acids. CDR1 is KGHSH and CDR2 is LQKENI in the germline V gene. Losses at the gene ends were 1 base for V and 5 bases for J; bases not matched to a gene: 10.

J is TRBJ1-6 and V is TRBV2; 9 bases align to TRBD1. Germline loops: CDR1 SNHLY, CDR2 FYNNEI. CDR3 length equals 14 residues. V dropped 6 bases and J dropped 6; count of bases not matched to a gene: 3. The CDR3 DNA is TGTGCCAGCAGCCGGGACAGGGTTAATTCACCCCTCCACTTT. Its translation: CASSRDRVNSPLHF.

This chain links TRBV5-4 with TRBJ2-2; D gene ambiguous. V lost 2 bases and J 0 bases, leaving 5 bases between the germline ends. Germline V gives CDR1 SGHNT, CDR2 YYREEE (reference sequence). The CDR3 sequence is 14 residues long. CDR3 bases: TGTGCCAGCAGCTTCTCAGCGAACACCGGGGAGCTGTTTTTT. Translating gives CASSFSANTGELFF.

Written as DNA, the CDR3 is TGTGCCAGTAGTATCAGCGGGACAGGGAACAATCAGCCCCAGCATTTT. Translated, it gives CASSISGTGNNQPQHF. The chain has TRBV19 and TRBJ1-5; 9 bases fit TRBD1. This CDR3 spans 16 amino acids. J gave up 3 bases and V 3 bases, and 6 bases lay outside the gene matches. Germline-derived CDR1 and CDR2 are LNHDA and SQIVND (reference sequence). Variable domain in full (rest from reference TRBV19 and TRBJ1-5): DGGITQSPKYLFRKEGQNVTLSCEQNLNHDAMYWYRQDPGQGLRLIYYSQIVNDFQKGDIAEGYSVSREKKESFPLTVTSAQKNPTAFYLCASSISGTGNNQPQHFGDGTRLSIL.

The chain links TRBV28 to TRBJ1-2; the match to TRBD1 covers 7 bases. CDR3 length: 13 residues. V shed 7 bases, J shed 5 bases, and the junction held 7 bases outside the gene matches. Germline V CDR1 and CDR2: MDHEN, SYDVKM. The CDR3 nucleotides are TGTGCCAGCATACCGGGACAGACGTATGGCTACACCTTC. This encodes CASIPGQTYGYTF.

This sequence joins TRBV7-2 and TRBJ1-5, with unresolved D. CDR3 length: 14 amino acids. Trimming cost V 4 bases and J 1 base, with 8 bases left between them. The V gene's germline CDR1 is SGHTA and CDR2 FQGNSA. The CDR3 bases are TGTGCCAGCAGCTCCTCCTCGAGCAATCAGCCCCAGCATTTT. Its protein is CASSSSSSNQPQHF.

The CDR3 here is CASSFTGVSPLHF. Written as DNA, the CDR3 is TGTGCCAGCAGTTTCACAGGGGTATCACCCCTCCACTTT. The chain carries TRBV27 and TRBJ1-6; 7 bases are shared with TRBD1. This CDR3 region has 13 residues. V shed 3 bases, J shed 10 bases, and the junction held 3 bases outside the gene matches. CDR1 is MNHEY and CDR2 is SMNVEV in the germline V gene (reference sequence).

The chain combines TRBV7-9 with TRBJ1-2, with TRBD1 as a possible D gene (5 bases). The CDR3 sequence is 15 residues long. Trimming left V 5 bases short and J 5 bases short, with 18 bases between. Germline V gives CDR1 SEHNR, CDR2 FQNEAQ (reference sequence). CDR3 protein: CASSHSGRDGYGYTF. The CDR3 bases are TGTGCCAGCAGCCATTCCGGCAGGGATGGGTATGGCTACACCTTC.

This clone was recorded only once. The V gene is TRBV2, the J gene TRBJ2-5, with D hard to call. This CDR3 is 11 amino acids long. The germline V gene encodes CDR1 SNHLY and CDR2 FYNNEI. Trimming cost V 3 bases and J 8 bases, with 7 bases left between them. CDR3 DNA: TGTGCCAGCAGTGACCCGGGTACCCAGTACTTC. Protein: CASSDPGTQYF.

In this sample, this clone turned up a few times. The chain's CDR3 is CASSFTGGRGITEAFF. In DNA form, the CDR3 reads TGTGCCAGCAGCTTCACAGGGGGCCGGGGGATCACTGAAGCTTTCTTT. This chain links TRBV11-2 with TRBJ1-1, with TRBD1 matching 9 bases. The V segment lost 3 bases and the J segment 4 bases; nucleotides outside the gene matches: 9. Germline CDR1 is SGHAT and CDR2 is FQNNGV. The CDR3 has 16 residues.

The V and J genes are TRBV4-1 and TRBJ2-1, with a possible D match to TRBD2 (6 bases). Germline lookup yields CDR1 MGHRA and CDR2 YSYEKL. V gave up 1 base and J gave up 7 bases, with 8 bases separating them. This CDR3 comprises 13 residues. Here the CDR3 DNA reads TGCGCCAGCAGCCAAGGAGGAGGGAATGAGCAGTTCTTC. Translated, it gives CASSQGGGNEQFF.

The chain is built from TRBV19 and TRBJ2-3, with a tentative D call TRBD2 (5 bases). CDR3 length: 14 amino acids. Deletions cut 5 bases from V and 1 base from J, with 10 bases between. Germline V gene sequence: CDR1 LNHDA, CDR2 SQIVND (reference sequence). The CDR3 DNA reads TGTGCCAGTAGTTCAGCGGCGCGCACAGATACGCAGTATTTT. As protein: CASSSAARTDTQYF.

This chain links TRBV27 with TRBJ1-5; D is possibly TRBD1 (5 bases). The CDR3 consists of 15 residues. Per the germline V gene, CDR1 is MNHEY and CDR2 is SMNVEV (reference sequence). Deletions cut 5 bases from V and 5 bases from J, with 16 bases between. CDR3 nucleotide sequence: TGTGCCAGCAGTCACAGGCCGAAGCAACATCAGCCCCAGCATTTT. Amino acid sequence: CASSHRPKQHQPQHF.

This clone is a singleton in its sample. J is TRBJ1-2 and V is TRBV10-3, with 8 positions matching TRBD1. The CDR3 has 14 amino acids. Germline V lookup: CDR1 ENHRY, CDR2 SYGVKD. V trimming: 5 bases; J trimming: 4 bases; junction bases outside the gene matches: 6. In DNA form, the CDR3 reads TGTGCCATCAGTCAAGGACAGGGCGGCTATGGCTACACCTTC. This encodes CAISQGQGGYGYTF.

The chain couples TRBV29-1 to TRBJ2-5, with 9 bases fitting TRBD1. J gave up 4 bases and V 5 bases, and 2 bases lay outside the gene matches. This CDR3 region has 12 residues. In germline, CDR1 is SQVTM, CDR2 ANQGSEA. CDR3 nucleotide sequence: TGCAGCGTTAGGACAGGGGTAGAGACCCAGTACTTC. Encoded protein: CSVRTGVETQYF.

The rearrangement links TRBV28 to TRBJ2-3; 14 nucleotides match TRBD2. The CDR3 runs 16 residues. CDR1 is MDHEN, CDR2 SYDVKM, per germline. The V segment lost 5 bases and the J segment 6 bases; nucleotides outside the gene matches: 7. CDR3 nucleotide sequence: TGTGCCAGCAGTCCAAGACTAGCGGGGGGGGATGATACGCAGTATTTT. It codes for CASSPRLAGGDDTQYF.